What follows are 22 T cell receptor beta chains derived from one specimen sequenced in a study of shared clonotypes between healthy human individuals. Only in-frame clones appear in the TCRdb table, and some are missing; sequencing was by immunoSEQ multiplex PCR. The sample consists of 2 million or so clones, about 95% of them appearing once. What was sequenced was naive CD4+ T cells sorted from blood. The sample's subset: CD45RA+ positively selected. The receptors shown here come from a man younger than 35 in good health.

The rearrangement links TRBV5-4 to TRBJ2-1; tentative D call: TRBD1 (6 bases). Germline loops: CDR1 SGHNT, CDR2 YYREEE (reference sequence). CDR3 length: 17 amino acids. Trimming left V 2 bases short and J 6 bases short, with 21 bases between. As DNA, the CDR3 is TGTGCCAGCAGCTTAAGTCCAGGGGCAGGGTGGAGCAATGAGCAGTTCTTC. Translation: CASSLSPGAGWSNEQFF.

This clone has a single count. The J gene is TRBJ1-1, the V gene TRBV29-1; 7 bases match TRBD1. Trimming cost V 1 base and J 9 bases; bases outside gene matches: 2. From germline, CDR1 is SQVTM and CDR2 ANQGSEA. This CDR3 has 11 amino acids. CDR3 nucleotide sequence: TGCAGCGTTGAAGTAGGGGGCCAAGCTTTCTTT. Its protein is CSVEVGGQAFF.

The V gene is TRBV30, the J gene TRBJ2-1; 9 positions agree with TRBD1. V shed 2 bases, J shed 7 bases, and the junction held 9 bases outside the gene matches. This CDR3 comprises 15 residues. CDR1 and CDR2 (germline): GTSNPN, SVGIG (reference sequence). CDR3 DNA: TGTGCCTGGAGTTATATACAGGGGGCTTGGAATGAGCAGTTCTTC. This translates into CAWSYIQGAWNEQFF. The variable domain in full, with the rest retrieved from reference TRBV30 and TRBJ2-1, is SQTIHQWPATLVQPVGSPLSLECTVEGTSNPNLYWYRQAAGRGLQLLFYSVGIGQISSEVPQNLSASRPQDRQFILSSKKLLLSDSGFYLCAWSYIQGAWNEQFFGPGTRLTVL.

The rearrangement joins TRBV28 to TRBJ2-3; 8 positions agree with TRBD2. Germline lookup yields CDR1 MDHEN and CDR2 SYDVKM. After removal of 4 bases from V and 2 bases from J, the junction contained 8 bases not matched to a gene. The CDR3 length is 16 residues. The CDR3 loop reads CASSSPIAGLTDTQYF. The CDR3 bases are TGTGCCAGCAGTTCACCCATAGCGGGGCTCACAGATACGCAGTATTTT.

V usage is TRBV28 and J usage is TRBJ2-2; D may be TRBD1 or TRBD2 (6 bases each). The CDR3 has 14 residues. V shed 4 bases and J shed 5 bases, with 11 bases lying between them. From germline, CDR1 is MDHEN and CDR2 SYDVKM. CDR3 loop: CASSSGGETGELFF. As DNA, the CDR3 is TGTGCCAGCAGTTCCGGGGGCGAGACCGGGGAGCTGTTTTTT.

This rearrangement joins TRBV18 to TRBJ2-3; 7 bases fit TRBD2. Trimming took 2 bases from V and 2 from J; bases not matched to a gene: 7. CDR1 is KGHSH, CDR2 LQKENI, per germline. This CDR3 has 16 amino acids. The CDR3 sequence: CASSPGGGTITDTQYF. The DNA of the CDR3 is TGTGCCAGCTCACCAGGTGGTGGGACTATCACAGATACGCAGTATTTT.

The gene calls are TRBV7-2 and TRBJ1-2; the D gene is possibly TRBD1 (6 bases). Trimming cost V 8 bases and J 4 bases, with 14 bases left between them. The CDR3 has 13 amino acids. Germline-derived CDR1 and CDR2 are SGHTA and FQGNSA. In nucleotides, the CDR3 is TGTGCCAGCTCGGGGGGCGGCACCTATGGCTACACCTTC. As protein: CASSGGGTYGYTF.

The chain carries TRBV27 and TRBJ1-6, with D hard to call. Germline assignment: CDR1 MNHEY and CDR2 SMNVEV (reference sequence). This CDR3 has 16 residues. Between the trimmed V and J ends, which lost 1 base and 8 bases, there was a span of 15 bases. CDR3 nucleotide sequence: TGTGCCAGCAGTTTATACAGCGGGAGTACGGATTCACCCCTCCACTTT. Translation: CASSLYSGSTDSPLHF.

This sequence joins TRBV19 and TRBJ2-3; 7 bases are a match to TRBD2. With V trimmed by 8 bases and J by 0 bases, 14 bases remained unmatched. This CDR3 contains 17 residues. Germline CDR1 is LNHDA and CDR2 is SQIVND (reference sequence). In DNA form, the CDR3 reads TGTGCCAGTTGTCCTAGCGGATTCTACCCTAGCACAGATACGCAGTATTTT. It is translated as CASCPSGFYPSTDTQYF.

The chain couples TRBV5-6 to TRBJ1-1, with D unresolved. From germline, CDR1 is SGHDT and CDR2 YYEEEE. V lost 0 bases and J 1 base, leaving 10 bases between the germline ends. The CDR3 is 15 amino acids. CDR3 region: CASSLDGRRNTEAFF. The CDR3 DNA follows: TGTGCCAGCAGCTTGGACGGGCGTAGGAACACTGAAGCTTTCTTT.

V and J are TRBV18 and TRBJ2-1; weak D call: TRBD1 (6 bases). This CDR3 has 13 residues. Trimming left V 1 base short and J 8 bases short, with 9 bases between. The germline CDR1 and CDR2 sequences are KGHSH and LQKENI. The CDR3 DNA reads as TGTGCCAGCTCACCACGGCAGGGGCATGAGCAGTTCTTC. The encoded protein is CASSPRQGHEQFF.

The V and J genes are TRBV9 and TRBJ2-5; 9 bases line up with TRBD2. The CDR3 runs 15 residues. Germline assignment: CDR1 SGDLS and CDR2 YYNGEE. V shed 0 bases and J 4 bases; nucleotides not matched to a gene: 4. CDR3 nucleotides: TGTGCCAGCAGCGTAGTAGCGGGAGTAAGAGAGACCCAGTACTTC. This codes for CASSVVAGVRETQYF.

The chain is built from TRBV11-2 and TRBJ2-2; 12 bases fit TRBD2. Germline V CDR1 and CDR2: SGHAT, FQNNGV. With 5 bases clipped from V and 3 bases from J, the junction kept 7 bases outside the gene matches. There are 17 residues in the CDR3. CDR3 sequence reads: CASSPLLAGGDTGELFF. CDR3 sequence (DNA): TGTGCCAGCAGCCCCCTTCTAGCGGGAGGGGACACCGGGGAGCTGTTTTTT.

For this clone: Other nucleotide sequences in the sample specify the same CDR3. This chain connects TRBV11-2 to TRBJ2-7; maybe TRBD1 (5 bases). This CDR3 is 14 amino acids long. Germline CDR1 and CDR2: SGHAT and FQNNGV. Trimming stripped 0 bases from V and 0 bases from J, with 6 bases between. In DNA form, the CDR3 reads TGTGCCAGCAGCTTAGATAGGGGCTCCTACGAGCAGTACTTC. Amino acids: CASSLDRGSYEQYF.

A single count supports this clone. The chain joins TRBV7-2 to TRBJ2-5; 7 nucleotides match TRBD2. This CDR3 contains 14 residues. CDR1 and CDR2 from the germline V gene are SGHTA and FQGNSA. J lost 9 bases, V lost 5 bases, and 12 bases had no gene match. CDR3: CASSPSTQGGPQYF. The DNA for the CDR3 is TGTGCCAGCAGCCCATCCACTCAGGGAGGGCCCCAGTACTTC.

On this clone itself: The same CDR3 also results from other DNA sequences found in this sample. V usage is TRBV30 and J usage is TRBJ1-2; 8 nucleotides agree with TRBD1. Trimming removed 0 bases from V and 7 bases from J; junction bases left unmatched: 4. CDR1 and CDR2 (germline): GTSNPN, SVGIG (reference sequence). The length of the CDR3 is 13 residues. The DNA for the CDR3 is TGTGCCTGGAGTGTTGGACAGGGCGGTGGCTACACCTTC. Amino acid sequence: CAWSVGQGGGYTF. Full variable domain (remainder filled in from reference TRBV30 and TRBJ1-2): SQTIHQWPATLVQPVGSPLSLECTVEGTSNPNLYWYRQAAGRGLQLLFYSVGIGQISSEVPQNLSASRPQDRQFILSSKKLLLSDSGFYLCAWSVGQGGGYTFGSGTRLTVV.

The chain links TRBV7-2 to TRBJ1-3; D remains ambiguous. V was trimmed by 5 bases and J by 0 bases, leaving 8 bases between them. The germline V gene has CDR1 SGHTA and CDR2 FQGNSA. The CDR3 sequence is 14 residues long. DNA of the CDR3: TGTGCCAGCAGCGCAGGATACTCTGGAAACACCATATATTTT. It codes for CASSAGYSGNTIYF.

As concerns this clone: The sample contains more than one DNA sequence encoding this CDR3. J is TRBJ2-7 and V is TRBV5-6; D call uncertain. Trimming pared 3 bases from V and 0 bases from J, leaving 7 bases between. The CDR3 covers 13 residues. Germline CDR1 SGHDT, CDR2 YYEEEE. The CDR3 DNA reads TGTGCCAGCAGCTCCCTTAGCTCCTACGAGCAGTACTTC. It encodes CASSSLSSYEQYF.

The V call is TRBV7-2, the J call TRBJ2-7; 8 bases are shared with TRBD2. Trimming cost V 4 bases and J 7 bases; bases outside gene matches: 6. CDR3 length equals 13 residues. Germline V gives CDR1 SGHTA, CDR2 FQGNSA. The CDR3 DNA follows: TGTGCCAGCAGCTCCCGGGGGGGCTTGGAGCAGTACTTC. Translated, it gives CASSSRGGLEQYF.

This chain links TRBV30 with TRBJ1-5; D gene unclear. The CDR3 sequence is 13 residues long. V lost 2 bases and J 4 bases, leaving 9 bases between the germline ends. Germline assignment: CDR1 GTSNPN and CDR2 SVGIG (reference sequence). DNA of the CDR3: TGTGCCTGGAGTACCACAGTAAATCAGCCCCAGCATTTT. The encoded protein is CAWSTTVNQPQHF.

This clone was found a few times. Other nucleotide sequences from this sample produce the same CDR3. For the CDR3, the DNA is TGTGCCATCAGTGAGAGTCTGAACACTGAAGCTTTCTTT. This translates into CAISESLNTEAFF. The chain couples TRBV10-3 to TRBJ1-1, with no clear D. V shed 2 bases and J shed 0 bases, with 4 bases lying between them. Germline lookup yields CDR1 ENHRY and CDR2 SYGVKD. There are 13 residues in the CDR3.

The CDR3: CASGLEQGIGSYEQYF. Written as DNA, the CDR3 is TGTGCTAGTGGTTTGGAACAGGGAATTGGAAGTTACGAGCAGTACTTC. The V and J genes are TRBV12-5 and TRBJ2-7; possibly TRBD1 for D (6 bases). The CDR3 runs to 16 residues. The V gene lost 1 base and the J gene lost 4 bases, with 17 bases spanning the gap. CDR1 and CDR2 from the germline V gene are LGHNT and FRNRAP.